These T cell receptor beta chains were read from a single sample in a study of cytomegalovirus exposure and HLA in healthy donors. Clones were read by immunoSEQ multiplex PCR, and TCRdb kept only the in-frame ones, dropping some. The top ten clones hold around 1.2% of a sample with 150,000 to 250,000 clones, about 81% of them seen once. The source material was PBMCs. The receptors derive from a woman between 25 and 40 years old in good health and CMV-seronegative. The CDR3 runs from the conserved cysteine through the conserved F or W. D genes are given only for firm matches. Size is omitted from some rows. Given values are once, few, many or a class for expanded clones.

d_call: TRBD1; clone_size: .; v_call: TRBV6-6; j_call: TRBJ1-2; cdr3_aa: CASSQGGQLSNYGYTF; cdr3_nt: TGTGCCAGCAGTCAAGGGGGACAGCTATCTAACTATGGCTACACCTTC
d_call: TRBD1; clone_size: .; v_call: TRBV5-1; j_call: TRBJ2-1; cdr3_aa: CASSLERGRLPNEQFF; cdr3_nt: TGCGCCAGCAGCTTGGAAAGGGGGCGCCTCCCCAATGAGCAGTTCTTC
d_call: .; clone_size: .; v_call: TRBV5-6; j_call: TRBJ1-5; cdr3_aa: CASSITHSNQPQHF; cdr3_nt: TGTGCCAGCAGCATTACACATAGCAATCAGCCCCAGCATTTT
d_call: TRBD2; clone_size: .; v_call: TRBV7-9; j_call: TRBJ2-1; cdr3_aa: CASSLGTSGSDEQFF; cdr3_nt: TGTGCCAGCAGCTTAGGGACTAGCGGGAGCGATGAGCAGTTCTTC
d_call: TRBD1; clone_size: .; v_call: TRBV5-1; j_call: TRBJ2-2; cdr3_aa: CASSAGTGFTGELFF; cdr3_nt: TGCGCCAGCAGCGCCGGGACAGGGTTTACCGGGGAGCTGTTTTTT
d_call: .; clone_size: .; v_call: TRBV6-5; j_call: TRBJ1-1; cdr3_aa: CASRPYRYTEAFF; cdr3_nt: TGTGCCAGCAGGCCTTACAGGTACACTGAAGCTTTCTTT
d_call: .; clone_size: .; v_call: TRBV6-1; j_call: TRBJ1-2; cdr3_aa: CASRFWQSIYGYTF; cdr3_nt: TGTGCCAGCAGGTTCTGGCAGTCGATTTATGGCTACACCTTC
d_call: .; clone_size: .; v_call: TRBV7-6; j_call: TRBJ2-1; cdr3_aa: CASSSQDGSYNEQFF; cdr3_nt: TGTGCCAGCAGCTCACAGGACGGATCCTACAATGAGCAGTTCTTC
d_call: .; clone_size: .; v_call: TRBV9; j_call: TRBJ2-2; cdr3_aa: CASSVGRVSTGELFF; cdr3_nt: TGTGCCAGCAGCGTGGGCAGGGTGAGCACCGGGGAGCTGTTTTTT
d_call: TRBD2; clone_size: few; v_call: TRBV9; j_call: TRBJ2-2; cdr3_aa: CASTGASGATNTGELFF; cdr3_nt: TGTGCCAGCACCGGTGCTAGCGGGGCCACGAACACCGGGGAGCTGTTTTTT
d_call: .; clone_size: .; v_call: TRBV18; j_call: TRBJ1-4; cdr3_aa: CASSPTLGREKLFF; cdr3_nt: TGTGCCAGCTCACCTACGTTGGGCCGTGAAAAACTGTTTTTT
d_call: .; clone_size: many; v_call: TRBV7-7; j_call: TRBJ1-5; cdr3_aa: CASSLGHNQPQHF; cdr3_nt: TGTGCCAGCAGCTTAGGACACAATCAGCCCCAGCATTTT
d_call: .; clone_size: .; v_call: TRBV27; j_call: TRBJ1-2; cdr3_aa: CASRSGFGYTF; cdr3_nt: TGTGCCAGCAGATCAGGGTTTGGCTACACCTTC
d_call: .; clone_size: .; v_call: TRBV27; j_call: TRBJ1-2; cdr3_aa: CASSPRSGHGGGGYTF; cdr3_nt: TGTGCCAGCAGTCCACGGTCCGGACACGGGGGAGGCGGCTACACCTTC
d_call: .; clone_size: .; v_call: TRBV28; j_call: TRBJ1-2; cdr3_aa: CASSPPSSSGYTF; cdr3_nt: TGTGCCAGCAGTCCTCCCTCCTCCTCCGGCTACACCTTC
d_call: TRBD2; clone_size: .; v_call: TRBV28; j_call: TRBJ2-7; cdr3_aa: CASSRTSGGAYEQYF; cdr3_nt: TGTGCCAGCAGTCGGACTAGCGGGGGGGCTTACGAGCAGTACTTC
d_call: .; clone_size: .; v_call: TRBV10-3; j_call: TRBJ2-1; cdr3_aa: CAIKGDGPAAPNEQFF; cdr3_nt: TGTGCCATCAAGGGGGACGGGCCGGCGGCTCCAAATGAGCAGTTCTTC
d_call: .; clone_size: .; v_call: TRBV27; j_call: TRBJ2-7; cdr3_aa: CASSLMMAGTYEQYF; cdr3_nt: TGTGCCAGCAGTCTGATGATGGCAGGAACCTACGAGCAGTACTTC
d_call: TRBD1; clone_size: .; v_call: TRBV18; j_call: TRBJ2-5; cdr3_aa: CASSPPGQGRGKTQYF; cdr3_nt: TGTGCCAGCTCACCCCCCGGACAGGGTCGGGGGAAGACCCAGTACTTC
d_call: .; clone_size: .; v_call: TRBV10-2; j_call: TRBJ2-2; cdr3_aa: CASSPGALGELFF; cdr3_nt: TGCGCCAGCAGTCCAGGGGCACTCGGGGAGCTGTTTTTT
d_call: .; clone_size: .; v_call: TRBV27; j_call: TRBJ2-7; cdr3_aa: CASSLSRDNFEQYF; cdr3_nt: TGTGCCAGCAGTTTAAGCAGGGATAACTTCGAGCAGTACTTC
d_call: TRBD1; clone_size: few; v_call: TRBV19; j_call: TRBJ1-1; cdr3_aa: CASSIGTANTEAFF; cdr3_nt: TGTGCCAGTAGTATCGGGACAGCGAACACTGAAGCTTTCTTT
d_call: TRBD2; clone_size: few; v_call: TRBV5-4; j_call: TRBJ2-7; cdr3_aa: CASSLGGLAGTYEQYF; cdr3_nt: TGTGCCAGCAGCTTGGGGGGACTAGCGGGAACCTACGAGCAGTACTTC
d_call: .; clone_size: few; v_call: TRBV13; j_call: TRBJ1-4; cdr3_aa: CASRGREGKLFF; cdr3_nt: TGTGCCAGCAGGGGACGGGAGGGGAAACTGTTTTTT